This T cell receptor (beta chain) is from a study of technical replicates of blood from a handful of donors. Clones were read by immunoSEQ multiplex PCR, and TCRdb kept only the in-frame ones, dropping some. Of 15,000 to 20,000 clones in the sample, over 70% were seen once. The CDR3 covers 15 residues. V lost 5 bases and J 0 bases, leaving 11 bases between the germline ends. The V gene's germline CDR1 is SGHTA and CDR2 FQGTGA. Sequenced: PBMCs. The source is a human donor in good health. This rearrangement joins TRBV7-3 to TRBJ2-1, with no clear D. The CDR3 is CASSVISSSYNEQFF. The CDR3 DNA is TGTGCCAGCAGCGTCATTAGTAGCTCCTACAATGAGCAGTTCTTC.